The source of this TCR beta chain is a study of shared clonotypes between healthy human individuals. Sequenced by immunoSEQ multiplex PCR; TCRdb stores in-frame clones only, minus some. In the table there are 2 million to 3 million clones, roughly 93% of which are singletons. Germline V lookup: CDR1 MDHEN, CDR2 SYDVKM. V was pared by 2 bases and J by 3 bases, with 10 bases between. The CDR3 covers 14 residues. Source material: naive CD4+ T cells from PBMCs. The subset is: CD45RA+ positively selected. The chain links TRBV28 to TRBJ1-1; possibly TRBD1 for D (6 bases). The receptor was isolated from a man in his late teens or twenties in good health. Some clones in this sample may be carry-over from other donors' samples. The CDR3 loop is CASSLHREDTEAFF. In DNA, the CDR3 is TGTGCCAGCAGTTTACACAGGGAGGACACTGAAGCTTTCTTT.